This entry lists 30 T cell receptor beta chains sequenced from one sample in a study of Tregs in tolerant kidney transplant recipients. Assay: immunoSEQ multiplex PCR; the TCRdb copy retains only in-frame clones and omits some. The table lists tens of thousands of clones, roughly 93% of them singletons. This specimen consisted of CD4+ T cells from blood, obtained before the transplant. The origin of the receptors is a human donor who received a combined kidney and bone marrow transplant.

V is TRBV11-2 and J is TRBJ2-3, with 12 bases lining up with TRBD2. This CDR3 is built from 18 residues. V shed 3 bases, J shed 4 bases, and the junction held 11 bases outside the gene matches. Germline lookup yields CDR1 SGHAT and CDR2 FQNNGV. The CDR3 DNA reads as TGTGCCAGCAGCTTTAGACTAGCGGGAGAAAGTTGGGCAGATACGCAGTATTTT. Encoded protein: CASSFRLAGESWADTQYF.

This clone has only one observation. CDR3 bases: TGCGCCAGCAGCCAACCTCTAGCGCTCGCAGATACGCAGTATTTT. It is translated as CASSQPLALADTQYF. The gene calls are TRBV5-1 and TRBJ2-3; D is perhaps TRBD2 (6 bases). Germline lookup yields CDR1 SGHRS and CDR2 YFSETQ. The CDR3 contains 15 residues. The V end lost 4 bases, the J end lost 4 bases, and 16 bases lay between the germline ends.

V and J are TRBV25-1 and TRBJ2-7; no reliable D call. The germline CDR1 and CDR2 sequences are MGHDK and SYGVNS. This CDR3 is built from 14 residues. Trimming left V 3 bases short and J 2 bases short, with 11 bases between. CDR3 coding DNA: TGTGCCAGCAGTGATGCGAGCCTTCCCTACGAGCAGTACTTC. It yields the protein CASSDASLPYEQYF.

The chain carries TRBV5-4 and TRBJ2-1, with TRBD2 matching 7 bases. The V and J ends lost 4 bases and 0 bases, in that order; junction bases with no gene match: 7. Germline V gives CDR1 SGHNT, CDR2 YYREEE (reference sequence). The length of the CDR3 is 16 residues. This CDR3 is CASSPYSGTSYNEQFF. The CDR3, as DNA: TGTGCCAGCAGCCCATACAGCGGGACCTCCTACAATGAGCAGTTCTTC. The full variable domain, completed using reference TRBV5-4 and TRBJ2-1, is ETGVTQSPTHLIKTRGQQVTLRCSSQSGHNTVSWYQQALGQGPQFIFQYYREEENGRGNFPPRFSGLQFPNYSSELNVNALELDDSALYLCASSPYSGTSYNEQFFGPGTRLTVL.

The CDR3 sequence: CASAGTDSGNTIYF. CDR3 nucleotide sequence: TGCGCCAGCGCCGGGACAGACTCTGGAAACACCATATATTTT. This chain connects TRBV5-1 to TRBJ1-3; 7 bases agree with TRBD1. V shed 7 bases, J shed 0 bases, and the junction held 4 bases outside the gene matches. This CDR3 has 14 residues. Looked up from germline, CDR1 is SGHRS and CDR2 is YFSETQ.

The chain carries TRBV4-3 and TRBJ2-1; the match to TRBD2 covers 13 bases. The CDR3 spans 17 residues. The junction had 8 bases not matched to a gene; V was cut back by 0 bases and J by 9 bases. The germline V gene has CDR1 LGHNA and CDR2 YSLEER. The CDR3 loop reads CASSQDWTSGRRGEQFF. CDR3 in DNA: TGCGCCAGCAGCCAAGATTGGACTAGCGGGAGACGGGGTGAGCAGTTCTTC.

This rearrangement joins TRBV4-3 to TRBJ1-2, with D perhaps TRBD1 (5 bases). The V gene lost 6 bases and the J gene lost 0 bases, with 8 bases spanning the gap. The CDR3 length is 13 residues. The germline V gene encodes CDR1 LGHNA and CDR2 YSLEER. The CDR3 nucleotides are TGCGCCAGCAGTAGGGGATCTAACTATGGCTACACCTTC. Its translation: CASSRGSNYGYTF.

The rearrangement links TRBV6-5 to TRBJ2-5, with 10 bases fitting TRBD2. The trim removed 6 bases at V and 5 bases at J, leaving 6 bases unmatched. CDR1 is MNHEY and CDR2 is SVGAGI in the germline V gene. The CDR3 is 14 amino acids. Here the CDR3 DNA reads TGTGCCAGCAGACCACTAGCGGGGTATGAGACCCAGTACTTC. Translating gives CASRPLAGYETQYF.

The CDR3 loop is CASSQGRGQGADQPQHF. The CDR3 DNA reads as TGCGCCAGCAGCCAAGGACGGGGGCAGGGGGCCGATCAGCCCCAGCATTTT. V usage is TRBV4-1 and J usage is TRBJ1-5; 8 bases align to TRBD1. The J segment lost 5 bases and the V segment lost 1 base, leaving 10 bases of the junction unmatched. Germline loops: CDR1 MGHRA, CDR2 YSYEKL. The CDR3 runs 17 residues.

The CDR3, as DNA: TGCAGCGCTGCAGGGGGGCAAGAGACCCAGTACTTC. This codes for CSAAGGQETQYF. The rearrangement joins TRBV29-1 to TRBJ2-5; tentatively, D is TRBD1 (7 bases). The CDR3 loop spans 12 amino acids. Between the trimmed V and J ends, which lost 7 bases and 2 bases, there was a span of 11 bases. Germline lookup yields CDR1 SQVTM and CDR2 ANQGSEA.

The chain couples TRBV7-9 to TRBJ1-1; D is undetermined. This CDR3 comprises 15 residues. Trimming stripped 1 base from V and 1 base from J, with 10 bases between. Germline V CDR1 and CDR2: SEHNR, FQNEAQ (reference sequence). The CDR3 loop reads CASSLVLGENTEAFF. CDR3 in DNA: TGTGCCAGCAGCTTAGTATTGGGCGAGAACACTGAAGCTTTCTTT.

The chain uses TRBV5-8 and TRBJ2-1; tentatively, D is TRBD2 (5 bases). Germline V CDR1 and CDR2: SGHTS, YDEGEE. CDR3 size: 14 residues. V gave up 2 bases and J gave up 3 bases, with 9 bases separating them. CDR3 sequence (DNA): TGTGCCAGCAGCTTAGAGCGGCACTACAATGAGCAGTTCTTC. It is translated as CASSLERHYNEQFF.

The chain employs TRBV7-3 and TRBJ2-1; D call uncertain. The CDR3 has 13 amino acids. Germline V gene lookup returns CDR1 SGHTA and CDR2 FQGTGA. Trimming pared 0 bases from V and 4 bases from J, leaving 4 bases between. The CDR3 DNA is TGTGCCAGCAGCTTAACGGAGTACAATGAGCAGTTCTTC. It yields the protein CASSLTEYNEQFF.

This clone was seen a single time. The chain links TRBV4-1 to TRBJ2-7; D gene uncertain. This CDR3 spans 18 amino acids. Germline CDR1 MGHRA, CDR2 YSYEKL. The V end lost 0 bases, the J end lost 3 bases, and 21 bases lay between the germline ends. The CDR3 here is CASSQDMRSRLYNYEQYF. The DNA of the CDR3 is TGCGCCAGCAGCCAAGATATGAGATCTAGACTCTATAACTACGAGCAGTACTTC.

This sequence joins TRBV11-2 and TRBJ2-5; a possible D gene is TRBD2 (6 bases). CDR1 SGHAT and CDR2 FQNNGV come from the germline V gene. This CDR3 region has 15 residues. V was pared by 6 bases and J by 5 bases, with 19 bases between. The CDR3 region has the DNA TGTGCCAGCAGTTCCCTTTCGGGAGACGTCGAGACCCAGTACTTC. It codes for CASSSLSGDVETQYF.

V usage is TRBV16 and J usage is TRBJ2-1; TRBD2 matches at 10 bases. The ends lost 4 bases at V and 3 bases at J; junction bases unmatched: 6. The CDR3 has 16 amino acids. Germline-derived CDR1 and CDR2 are KGHSY and FQNENV. CDR3 sequence: CASSPTSGAIYNEQFF. As DNA, the CDR3 is TGTGCCAGCAGCCCCACTAGCGGGGCCATCTACAATGAGCAGTTCTTC.

The CDR3 bases are TGTGCCAGTAGTATTTGGACTAGCAACAATGAGCAGTTCTTC. Translating it yields CASSIWTSNNEQFF. The rearrangement links TRBV19 to TRBJ2-1; 8 nucleotides match TRBD2. In germline, CDR1 is LNHDA, CDR2 SQIVND (reference sequence). The CDR3 is 14 amino acids. Trimming took 3 bases from V and 5 from J; bases not matched to a gene: 3.

This chain uses TRBV25-1 with TRBJ2-1, with 7 bases aligning to TRBD1. Germline V gene data show CDR1 as MGHDK and CDR2 as SYGVNS. Trimming removed 7 bases from V and 1 base from J; junction bases left unmatched: 16. The CDR3 extends over 18 amino acids. This CDR3 reads CASKSSGGHHPSYNEQFF. CDR3 sequence (DNA): TGTGCCAGCAAGAGTTCAGGGGGTCACCACCCGTCCTACAATGAGCAGTTCTTC.

This chain uses TRBV4-2 with TRBJ1-1, with 7 nucleotides matching TRBD1. The CDR3 covers 15 residues. Germline CDR1 LGHNA, CDR2 YNFKEQ. Trimming took 4 bases from V and 2 from J; bases not matched to a gene: 7. The CDR3 DNA is TGTGCCAGCAGCCGCCCGGGACAGCATAACACTGAAGCTTTCTTT. Amino acids: CASSRPGQHNTEAFF.

The gene calls are TRBV30 and TRBJ2-7; D might be TRBD1 (5 bases). This CDR3 comprises 13 residues. Deletions cut 4 bases from V and 4 bases from J, with 14 bases between. The germline V gene encodes CDR1 GTSNPN and CDR2 SVGIG (reference sequence). CDR3 loop: CAWKGDEVYEQYF. The CDR3 nucleotides are TGTGCCTGGAAAGGGGATGAGGTGTACGAGCAGTACTTC.

J is TRBJ1-1 and V is TRBV5-8; TRBD1 matches at 7 bases. This CDR3 comprises 14 residues. Germline CDR1 reads SGHTS; CDR2 reads YDEGEE. J was trimmed by 5 bases and V by 0 bases; bases with no gene match: 4. DNA for the CDR3: TGTGCCAGCAGCTTGGGGACAGGTTGGACTGAAGCTTTCTTT. As protein: CASSLGTGWTEAFF. Variable domain in full (rest from reference TRBV5-8 and TRBJ1-1): EAGVTQSPTHLIKTRGQQATLRCSPISGHTSVYWYQQALGLGLQFLLWYDEGEERNRGNFPPRFSGRQFPNYSSELNVNALELEDSALYLCASSLGTGWTEAFFGQGTRLTVV.

The chain joins TRBV7-9 to TRBJ1-2; weak D call: TRBD1 (6 bases). V lost 5 bases, J lost 8 bases, and 15 bases lay in between. CDR3 size: 13 residues. CDR1 and CDR2 (germline): SEHNR, FQNEAQ (reference sequence). The CDR3 sequence: CASSPGQLRGYTF. The CDR3 nucleotides read TGTGCCAGCAGCCCAGGACAGCTCAGAGGCTACACCTTC. Drawing the rest from reference TRBV7-9 and TRBJ1-2, the complete variable domain is DTGVSQNPRHKITKRGQNVTFRCDPISEHNRLYWYRQTLGQGPEFLTYFQNEAQLEKSRLLSDRFSAERPKGSFSTLEIQRTEQGDSAMYLCASSPGQLRGYTFGSGTRLTVV.

This rearrangement joins TRBV28 to TRBJ2-3; D call uncertain. CDR3 size: 10 residues. The V end lost 5 bases, the J end lost 11 bases, and 8 bases lay between the germline ends. Germline V lookup: CDR1 MDHEN, CDR2 SYDVKM. The CDR3 reads CASSQQQQYF. The CDR3 DNA reads as TGTGCCAGCAGTCAACAGCAGCAGTATTTT.

This chain links TRBV7-9 with TRBJ2-3; possible D gene TRBD1, 6 bases. Germline V lookup: CDR1 SEHNR, CDR2 FQNEAQ (reference sequence). The CDR3 extends over 15 amino acids. The V end was cut by 1 base, the J end by 2 bases, with 10 bases between. CDR3 sequence reads: CASSLGQDPTDTQYF. The CDR3 DNA reads TGTGCCAGCAGCTTAGGACAGGACCCCACAGATACGCAGTATTTT.

The V gene is TRBV9, the J gene TRBJ2-3, with D possibly being TRBD2 (5 bases). Deletions cut 2 bases from V and 2 bases from J, with 12 bases between. CDR3 length: 15 residues. Germline V gene sequence: CDR1 SGDLS, CDR2 YYNGEE. In nucleotides, the CDR3 is TGTGCCAGCAGCGTTCAGGACTTTTTCACAGATACGCAGTATTTT. Amino acid sequence: CASSVQDFFTDTQYF.

V and J are TRBV6-1 and TRBJ1-1, with unresolved D. The ends were cut back, 9 bases at V and 4 bases at J, with 21 bases in the middle. Germline V gene lookup returns CDR1 MNHNS and CDR2 SASEGT. The CDR3 contains 15 residues. For the CDR3, the DNA is TGTGCCAGTAATATCGGGCGATCCCGGGGCACTGAAGCTTTCTTT. It translates to CASNIGRSRGTEAFF.

CDR3 region: CASTTDYGNQPQHF. Written as DNA, the CDR3 is TGTGCCAGCACCACCGACTATGGCAATCAGCCCCAGCATTTT. V and J are TRBV6-1 and TRBJ1-5; D is unclear. This CDR3 has 14 amino acids. V was shortened by 7 bases and J by 2 bases, with 12 bases between the two germline ends. In germline, CDR1 is MNHNS, CDR2 SASEGT.

V is TRBV4-1 and J is TRBJ1-1; weak D call: TRBD1 (5 bases). The CDR3 is 17 amino acids. Germline V CDR1 and CDR2: MGHRA, YSYEKL. Trimming removed 6 bases at V and 0 bases at J, with 20 bases between. The CDR3 DNA follows: TGCGCCAGCAGTCCCGGACAAATCTGGGGTATGAACACTGAAGCTTTCTTT. Protein: CASSPGQIWGMNTEAFF.

V usage is TRBV7-2 and J usage is TRBJ2-3; the D gene is possibly TRBD1 (6 bases). The ends were cut back, 2 bases at V and 4 bases at J, with 19 bases in the middle. CDR3 length: 17 amino acids. CDR1 SGHTA and CDR2 FQGNSA come from the germline V gene. CDR3 in DNA: TGTGCCAGCAGCTTACGCTTACAGGGATCGAAGGCAGATACGCAGTATTTT. Protein sequence: CASSLRLQGSKADTQYF.

V is TRBV7-2 and J is TRBJ2-5; D might be TRBD1 (6 bases). The CDR3 is made up of 14 amino acids. CDR1 SGHTA and CDR2 FQGNSA come from the germline V gene. The V end lost 6 bases, the J end lost 1 base, and 12 bases lay between the germline ends. CDR3 sequence: CASSAGTIQETQYF. Written as DNA, the CDR3 is TGTGCCAGCAGTGCCGGGACAATCCAAGAGACCCAGTACTTC.